This T cell receptor beta chain comes out of a study of T cell repertoires in cytomegalovirus infection. As for the study in general: A matching HLA type, together with CMV infection, was signaled by public TCR beta signatures.

Study observations and caveats: Based on cumulative public TCR beta family frequency, carriers of CMV plus the relevant HLA were identified. Dominant in the ex vivo response were TCR beta clonotypes restricted by HLA-C and specific for CMV.

In TCRdb, the reads were re-called with MiXCR into one record per CDR3 protein. The sample has nearly 550,000 distinct CDR3 sequences; 15% to 20% are singletons. V was pared by 4 bases and J by 9 bases, with 10 bases between. Per the germline V gene, CDR1 is SGHTA and CDR2 is FQGTGA. The length of the CDR3 is 12 residues. In its sample, this clonotype was seen many times. Antigen unknown. The TCR comes from a human donor in good health (CMV status not recorded). Some clones in this sample may be carry-over from other donors' samples. The sample taken for sequencing was CD8+ T cells from PBMCs. The J gene is TRBJ2-1, the V gene TRBV7-3; D is ambiguous. In DNA, the CDR3 is TGTGCCAGCAGCTCCATCAGTGGTGAGCAGTTCTTC. Amino acids: CASSSISGEQFF.